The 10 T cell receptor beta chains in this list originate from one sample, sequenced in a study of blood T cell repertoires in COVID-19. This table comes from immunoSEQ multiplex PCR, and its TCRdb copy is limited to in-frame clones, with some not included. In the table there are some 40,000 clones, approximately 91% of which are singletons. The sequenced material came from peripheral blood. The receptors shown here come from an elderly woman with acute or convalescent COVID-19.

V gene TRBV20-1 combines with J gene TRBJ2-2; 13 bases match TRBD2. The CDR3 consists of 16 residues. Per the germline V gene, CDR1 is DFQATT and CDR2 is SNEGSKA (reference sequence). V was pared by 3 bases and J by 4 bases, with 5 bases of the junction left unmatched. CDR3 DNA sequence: TGCAGTGCTAGTGGTACTAGCGGGGGGGCCACCGGGGAGCTGTTTTTT. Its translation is CSASGTSGGATGELFF.

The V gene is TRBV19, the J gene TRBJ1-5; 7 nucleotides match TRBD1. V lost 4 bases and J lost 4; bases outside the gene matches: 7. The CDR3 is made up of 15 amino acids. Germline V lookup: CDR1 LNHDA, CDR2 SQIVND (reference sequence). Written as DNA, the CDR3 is TGTGCCAGTAGTAGTTGGGACAGCAAGAATCAGCCCCAGCATTTT. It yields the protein CASSSWDSKNQPQHF.

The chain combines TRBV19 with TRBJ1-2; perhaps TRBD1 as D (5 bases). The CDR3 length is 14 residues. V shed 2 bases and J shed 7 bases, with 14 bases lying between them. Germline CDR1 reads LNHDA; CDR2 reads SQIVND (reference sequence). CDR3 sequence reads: CASSIISGEPGYTF. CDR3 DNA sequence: TGTGCCAGTAGTATAATTTCGGGGGAACCTGGCTACACCTTC.

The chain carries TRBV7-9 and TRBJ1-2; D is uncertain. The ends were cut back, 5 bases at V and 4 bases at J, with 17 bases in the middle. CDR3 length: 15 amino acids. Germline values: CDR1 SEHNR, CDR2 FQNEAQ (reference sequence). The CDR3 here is CASSPSGGLVYGYTF. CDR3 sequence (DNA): TGTGCCAGCAGCCCGAGTGGAGGTTTGGTCTATGGCTACACCTTC.

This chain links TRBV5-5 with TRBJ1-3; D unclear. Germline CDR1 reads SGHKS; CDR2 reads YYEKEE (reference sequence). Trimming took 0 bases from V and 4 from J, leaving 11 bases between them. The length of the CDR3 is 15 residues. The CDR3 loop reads CASSLGELTGNTIYF. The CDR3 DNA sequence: TGTGCCAGCAGCTTGGGGGAGCTAACGGGAAACACCATATATTTT.

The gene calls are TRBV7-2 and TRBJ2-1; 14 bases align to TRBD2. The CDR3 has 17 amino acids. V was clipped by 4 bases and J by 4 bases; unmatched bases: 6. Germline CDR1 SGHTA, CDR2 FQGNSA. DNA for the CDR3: TGTGCCAGCAGCTCCGGGACTAGCGGGGGCCCGTACAATGAGCAGTTCTTC. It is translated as CASSSGTSGGPYNEQFF.

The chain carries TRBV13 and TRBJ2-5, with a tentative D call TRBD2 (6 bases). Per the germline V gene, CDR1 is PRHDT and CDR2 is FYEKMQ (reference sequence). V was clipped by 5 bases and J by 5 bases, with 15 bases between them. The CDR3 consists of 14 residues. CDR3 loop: CASSPDYPAETQYF. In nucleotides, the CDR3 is TGTGCCAGCAGCCCGGACTACCCGGCGGAGACCCAGTACTTC.

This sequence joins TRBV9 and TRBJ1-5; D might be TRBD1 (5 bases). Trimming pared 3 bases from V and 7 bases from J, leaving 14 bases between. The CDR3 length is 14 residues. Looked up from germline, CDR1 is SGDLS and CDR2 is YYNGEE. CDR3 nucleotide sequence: TGTGCCAGCAGCGGGGGAGGGGCTGGACAGCCCCAGCATTTT. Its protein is CASSGGGAGQPQHF.

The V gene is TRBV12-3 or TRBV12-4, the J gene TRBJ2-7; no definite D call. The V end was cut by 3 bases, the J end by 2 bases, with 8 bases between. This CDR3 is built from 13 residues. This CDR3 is CASSFSQTYEQYF. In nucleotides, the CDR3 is TGTGCCAGCAGTTTTTCCCAGACCTACGAGCAGTACTTC.

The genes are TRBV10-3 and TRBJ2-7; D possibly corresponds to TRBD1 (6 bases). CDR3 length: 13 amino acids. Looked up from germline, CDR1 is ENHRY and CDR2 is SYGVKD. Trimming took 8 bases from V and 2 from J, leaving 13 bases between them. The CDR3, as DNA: TGTGCCATCGGTAGGGGGATCACCTACGAGCAGTACTTC. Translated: CAIGRGITYEQYF.